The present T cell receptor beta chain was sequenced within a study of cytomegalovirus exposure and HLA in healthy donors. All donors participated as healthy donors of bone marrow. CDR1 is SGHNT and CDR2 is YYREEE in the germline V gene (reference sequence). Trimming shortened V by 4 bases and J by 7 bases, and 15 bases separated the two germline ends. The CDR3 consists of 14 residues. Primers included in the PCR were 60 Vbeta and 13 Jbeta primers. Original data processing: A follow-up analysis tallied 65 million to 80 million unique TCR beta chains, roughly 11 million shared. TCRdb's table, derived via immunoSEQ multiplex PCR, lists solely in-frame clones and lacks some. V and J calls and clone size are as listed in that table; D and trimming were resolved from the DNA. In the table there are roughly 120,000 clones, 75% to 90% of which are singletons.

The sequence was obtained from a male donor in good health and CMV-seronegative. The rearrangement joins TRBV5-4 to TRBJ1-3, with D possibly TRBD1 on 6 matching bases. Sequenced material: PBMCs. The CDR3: CASSPGQTMNTIYF. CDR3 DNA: TGTGCCAGCAGCCCGGGACAAACGATGAACACCATATATTTT. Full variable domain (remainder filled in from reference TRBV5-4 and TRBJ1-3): ETGVTQSPTHLIKTRGQQVTLRCSSQSGHNTVSWYQQALGQGPQFIFQYYREEENGRGNFPPRFSGLQFPNYSSELNVNALELDDSALYLCASSPGQTMNTIYFGEGSWLTVV.